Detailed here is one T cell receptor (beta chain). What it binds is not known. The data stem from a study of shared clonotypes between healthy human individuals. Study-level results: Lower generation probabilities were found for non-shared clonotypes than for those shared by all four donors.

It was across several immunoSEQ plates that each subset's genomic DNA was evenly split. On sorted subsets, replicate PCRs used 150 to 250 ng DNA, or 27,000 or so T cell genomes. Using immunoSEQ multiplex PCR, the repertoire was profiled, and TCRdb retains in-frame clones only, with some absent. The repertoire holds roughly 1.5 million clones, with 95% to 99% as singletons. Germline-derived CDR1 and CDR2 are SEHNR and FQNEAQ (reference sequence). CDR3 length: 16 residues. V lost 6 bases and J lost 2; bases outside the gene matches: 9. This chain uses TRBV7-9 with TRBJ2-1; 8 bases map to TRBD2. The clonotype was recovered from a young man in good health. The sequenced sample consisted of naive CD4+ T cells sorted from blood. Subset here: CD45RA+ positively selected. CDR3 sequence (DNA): TGTGCCAGCAGAGAAGGGGCGGGAGGAGCCTACAATGAGCAGTTCTTC. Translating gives CASREGAGGAYNEQFF. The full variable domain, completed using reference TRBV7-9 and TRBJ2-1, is DTGVSQNPRHKITKRGQNVTFRCDPISEHNRLYWYRQTLGQGPEFLTYFQNEAQLEKSRLLSDRFSAERPKGSFSTLEIQRTEQGDSAMYLCASREGAGGAYNEQFFGPGTRLTVL.